The rows below give T cell receptor beta chains drawn from one sample of a study of blood T cells in healthy people across ages. TCRdb called the 5' RACE reads again in MiXCR, with one record for every CDR3 protein. The table has approximately 2,000,000 distinct CDR3 sequences, more than 35% seen once. Material: blood. The source is a human donor in good health. Both conserved end residues are part of each CDR3. D genes are given only for firm matches. Clone size is stated in some rows and not others, as once, few, many or a class when expanded.

v_gene	j_gene	abundance	d_gene	CDR3nt	CDR3aa
TRBV5-1	TRBJ1-2	once	NA	TGCGCCAGCAGCTTGGTCTCAGGGGTTAACTATGGCTACACCTTC	CASSLVSGVNYGYTF
TRBV6-5	TRBJ1-2	many	NA	TGTGCCAGCTACACAACAGGGTATGGCTATGGCTACACCTTC	CASYTTGYGYGYTF
TRBV28	TRBJ1-2	NA	NA	TGTGCCAGCAGGTTCGAGCAGAGAAACTATGGCTACACCTTC	CASRFEQRNYGYTF
TRBV15	TRBJ2-7	NA	NA	TGTGCCACCAGCAGAGTGACAGGTTACGAGCAGTACTTC	CATSRVTGYEQYF
TRBV12-3/TRBV12-4	TRBJ2-5	few	NA	TGTGCCAGCAGTTTAGCAGAACAGTGGGTGGAGACCCAGTACTTC	CASSLAEQWVETQYF
TRBV29-1	TRBJ2-3	NA	NA	TGCAGCGCTGAGACAGATACGCAGTATTTT	CSAETDTQYF
TRBV10-3	TRBJ2-5	few	NA	TGTGCCATCAGTGTTGGGGGCCGGGAGACCCAGTACTTC	CAISVGGRETQYF
TRBV7-9	TRBJ1-4	NA	NA	TGTGCCAGCAGCTTAGGAGTAGGTGTCGATGAAAAACTGTTTTTT	CASSLGVGVDEKLFF
TRBV5-1	TRBJ2-1	NA	NA	TGCGCCAGCTCCGGGACTCCGAGCTCCTACAATGAGCAGTTCTTC	CASSGTPSSYNEQFF
TRBV12-3/TRBV12-4	TRBJ1-2	few	NA	TGTGCCAGCAGTGATACAGGGTTCAGCACTGTGGGCTACACCTTC	CASSDTGFSTVGYTF
TRBV4-1	TRBJ1-2	few	NA	TGCGCCAGCAGCCAGCAGGATAACTATGGCTACACCTTC	CASSQQDNYGYTF